What follows are 27 T cell receptor beta chains derived from one specimen sequenced in a study of shared clonotypes between healthy human individuals. The table came from immunoSEQ multiplex PCR; TCRdb's copy has only in-frame clones and leaves some out. Among under 150,000 clones, about two thirds were seen once, and the ten largest hold 20% to 25%. Sample: memory CD8+ T cells sorted from blood. The sample's subset: CD45RO+ cells pooled with CCR7-negative TemRA cells. The receptors shown here come from a young woman in good health.

The CDR3 bases are TGCGCCAGCAGCTTGCCTAGCGGGAACGTTTACGAGCAGTACTTC. It encodes CASSLPSGNVYEQYF. The rearrangement joins TRBV5-1 to TRBJ2-7, with 9 bases matching TRBD2. CDR3 length: 15 amino acids. The germline V gene encodes CDR1 SGHRS and CDR2 YFSETQ. Unmatched junction bases numbered 6, after V lost 1 base and J lost 4 bases.

This clone was detected a few times. V and J are TRBV6-5 and TRBJ1-4; a weak D match, TRBD1 (6 bases). The V and J ends lost 1 base and 7 bases respectively, with 13 bases between them. CDR3 length equals 15 residues. The germline V gene has CDR1 MNHEY and CDR2 SVGAGI. The CDR3 loop reads CASSYYWTDREKLFF. CDR3 nucleotide sequence: TGTGCCAGCAGTTACTACTGGACAGATCGTGAAAAACTGTTTTTT.

This rearrangement joins TRBV9 to TRBJ1-1, with D perhaps matching TRBD1 (5 bases). V dropped 0 bases and J dropped 3 bases, with 9 bases sitting between them. The CDR3 extends over 14 amino acids. Germline V gene sequence: CDR1 SGDLS, CDR2 YYNGEE. Written as DNA, the CDR3 is TGTGCCAGCAGCGTAGGTTGGGGGGACACTGAAGCTTTCTTT. This translates into CASSVGWGDTEAFF.

By sample fraction, this clone is large. This sequence joins TRBV6-6 and TRBJ1-2, with 9 bases aligning to TRBD1. With 7 bases clipped from V and 0 bases from J, the junction kept 9 bases outside the gene matches. The CDR3 length is 16 residues. Germline CDR1 is MNHNY and CDR2 is SVGAGI (reference sequence). This CDR3 is CASTPGQGRANYGYTF. The CDR3 nucleotides are TGTGCCAGCACCCCGGGACAGGGTAGAGCTAACTATGGCTACACCTTC.

The table lists this clone with a few counts. The identical CDR3 is also encoded by other nucleotide sequences in the sample. The chain carries TRBV7-8 and TRBJ2-7, with 7 bases fitting TRBD2. The CDR3 is 14 amino acids. V was clipped by 6 bases and J by 3 bases; unmatched bases: 8. The germline gives CDR1 SGHVS, CDR2 FQNEAQ. CDR3 amino acids: CASSLLAGDYEQYF. CDR3 DNA: TGTGCCAGCAGTCTGTTGGCGGGGGACTACGAGCAGTACTTC. Together with reference TRBV7-8 and TRBJ2-7, the CDR3 gives the full variable domain: GAGVSQSPRYKVAKRGQDVALRCDPISGHVSLFWYQQALGQGPEFLTYFQNEAQLDKSGLPSDRFFAERPEGSVSTLKIQRTQQEDSAVYLCASSLLAGDYEQYFGPGTRLTVT.

This chain connects TRBV5-1 to TRBJ2-5; D call uncertain. The CDR3 contains 14 residues. V lost 4 bases and J 5 bases, leaving 15 bases between the germline ends. CDR1 SGHRS and CDR2 YFSETQ come from the germline V gene. The CDR3 DNA reads as TGCGCCAGCAGCGGATACTCTGGCGGTGAGACCCAGTACTTC. It codes for CASSGYSGGETQYF.

The chain uses TRBV13 and TRBJ1-5; 7 nucleotides align to TRBD1. Germline CDR1 PRHDT, CDR2 FYEKMQ (reference sequence). V shed 4 bases and J 2 bases; nucleotides not matched to a gene: 5. CDR3 length: 15 residues. CDR3 sequence: CASSSTGSGNQPQHF. In nucleotides, the CDR3 is TGTGCCAGCAGCTCGACAGGGTCAGGCAATCAGCCCCAGCATTTT.

The J gene is TRBJ2-1, the V gene TRBV4-2; 11 bases fit TRBD2. V dropped 3 bases and J dropped 8; count of bases not matched to a gene: 3. The CDR3 runs 14 residues. Germline V CDR1 and CDR2: LGHNA, YNFKEQ. DNA of the CDR3: TGTGCCAGCAGCCACGGGACTAGCGGCGATGAGCAGTTCTTC. Protein: CASSHGTSGDEQFF.

The CDR3 reads CASRPGPISGNTIYF. For the CDR3, the DNA is TGTGCCAGCAGACCCGGGCCCATCTCTGGAAACACCATATATTTT. The rearrangement links TRBV27 to TRBJ1-3; D is ambiguous. This CDR3 spans 15 amino acids. Trimming left V 6 bases short and J 0 bases short, with 12 bases between. From germline, CDR1 is MNHEY and CDR2 SMNVEV (reference sequence).

The V and J genes are TRBV6-1 and TRBJ2-7; D is uncertain. Trimming took 7 bases from V and 3 from J, leaving 7 bases between them. This CDR3 comprises 11 residues. From germline, CDR1 is MNHNS and CDR2 SASEGT. CDR3 sequence reads: CASKEYYEQYF. CDR3 sequence (DNA): TGTGCCAGCAAGGAGTACTACGAGCAGTACTTC.

CDR3 in amino acids: CSVPSGAGLGNEQFF. As DNA, the CDR3 is TGCAGCGTCCCCTCCGGGGCGGGATTAGGCAATGAGCAGTTCTTC. The J gene is TRBJ2-1, the V gene TRBV29-1; TRBD2 might be the D (6 bases). The CDR3 runs to 15 residues. The V and J ends lost 6 bases and 6 bases respectively, with 21 bases between them. Germline V gene data show CDR1 as SQVTM and CDR2 as ANQGSEA.

The rearrangement joins TRBV11-2 to TRBJ2-2; tentative D call: TRBD1 (6 bases). The V gene's germline CDR1 is SGHAT and CDR2 FQNNGV. Trimming cost V 6 bases and J 2 bases, with 19 bases left between them. The CDR3 has 17 amino acids. As DNA, the CDR3 is TGTGCCAGCAGACTAGGGACATGGACCCCTAACACCGGGGAGCTGTTTTTT. Its protein product is CASRLGTWTPNTGELFF.

V is TRBV5-1 and J is TRBJ2-7; D possibly matches TRBD1 or TRBD2 (5 bases each). The germline CDR1 and CDR2 sequences are SGHRS and YFSETQ. V was clipped by 3 bases and J by 2 bases, with 15 bases between them. CDR3 size: 15 residues. For the CDR3, the DNA is TGCGCCAGCAGCTGGGGGTGGACTGCTACCTACGAGCAGTACTTC. Its protein is CASSWGWTATYEQYF.

This chain links TRBV15 with TRBJ1-5; D may be TRBD1 (5 bases). The CDR3 loop spans 16 amino acids. CDR1 is LNHNV, CDR2 YYDKDF, per germline (reference sequence). Deletions cut 3 bases from V and 6 bases from J, with 18 bases between. CDR3 in DNA: TGTGCCACCAGCAGTGCTAAGGGGTTTGTGGCTCAGCCCCAGCATTTT. Protein: CATSSAKGFVAQPQHF.

The table lists this clone with a count of one. The rearrangement uses TRBV2 and TRBJ2-1; unclear D gene. The ends were cut back, 8 bases at V and 0 bases at J, with 17 bases in the middle. The CDR3 contains 16 residues. The germline CDR1 and CDR2 sequences are SNHLY and FYNNEI. The CDR3 nucleotides read TGTGCCAGCGTGCTTGGGCCGTTCAGCTCCTACAATGAGCAGTTCTTC. Translating it yields CASVLGPFSSYNEQFF.

This clone was recorded many times. The chain uses TRBV10-3 and TRBJ2-2; 8 nucleotides line up with TRBD2. The CDR3 covers 21 residues. J gave up 5 bases and V 0 bases, and 20 bases lay outside the gene matches. Germline V gives CDR1 ENHRY, CDR2 SYGVKD. The CDR3 reads CAISESELGYSAGGDTGELFF. The CDR3 DNA sequence: TGTGCCATCAGTGAGTCGGAATTGGGTTATAGCGCGGGAGGAGATACCGGGGAGCTGTTTTTT.

V and J are TRBV13 and TRBJ2-7, with D perhaps TRBD2 (5 bases). This CDR3 is built from 15 residues. V shed 6 bases and J shed 2 bases, with 17 bases lying between them. The germline CDR1 and CDR2 sequences are PRHDT and FYEKMQ (reference sequence). The CDR3 nucleotides are TGTGCCAGCAGTTTATCCCTAGCTAGTACCTACGAGCAGTACTTC. Amino acids: CASSLSLASTYEQYF.

The rearrangement links TRBV19 to TRBJ2-1; D is unclear. The CDR3 loop spans 14 amino acids. The V and J ends lost 5 bases and 8 bases respectively, with 16 bases between them. Germline CDR1 and CDR2: LNHDA and SQIVND (reference sequence). CDR3: CASSAAGPQYEQFF. CDR3 nucleotides: TGTGCCAGTAGTGCTGCCGGACCGCAGTATGAGCAGTTCTTC. The full variable domain, its missing parts supplied by reference TRBV19 and TRBJ2-1, is DGGITQSPKYLFRKEGQNVTLSCEQNLNHDAMYWYRQDPGQGLRLIYYSQIVNDFQKGDIAEGYSVSREKKESFPLTVTSAQKNPTAFYLCASSAAGPQYEQFFGPGTRLTVL.

The chain joins TRBV25-1 to TRBJ2-3, with 9 bases lining up with TRBD2. The CDR3 spans 15 residues. Germline V CDR1 and CDR2: MGHDK, SYGVNS. V shed 5 bases and J 4 bases; nucleotides not matched to a gene: 7. The CDR3 DNA follows: TGTGCCAGCAGTAATGCGGGAGGGCTTGCAGATACGCAGTATTTT. It specifies CASSNAGGLADTQYF.

The chain links TRBV13 to TRBJ2-1; perhaps TRBD1 as D (6 bases). CDR3 length equals 13 residues. V lost 2 bases and J lost 9, with 11 bases in between. CDR1 is PRHDT, CDR2 FYEKMQ, per germline (reference sequence). In DNA form, the CDR3 reads TGTGCCAGCAGCTTATTTCCGGACAGTGAGCAGTTCTTC. It is translated as CASSLFPDSEQFF.

In its sample, this clone was seen a few times. The CDR3 nucleotides read TGTGCCAGCAGTTTATGGCTAGCGGGAGGGCCGGGCACCGGGGAGCTGTTTTTT. It is translated as CASSLWLAGGPGTGELFF. The genes are TRBV27 and TRBJ2-2; 12 bases agree with TRBD2. With 1 base clipped from V and 4 bases from J, the junction kept 7 bases outside the gene matches. The CDR3 totals 18 residues. CDR1 is MNHEY and CDR2 is SMNVEV in the germline V gene (reference sequence).

The V gene is TRBV2, the J gene TRBJ2-7, with D tentatively TRBD1 (6 bases). CDR3 length equals 12 residues. Trimming pared 8 bases from V and 3 bases from J, leaving 11 bases between. CDR1 and CDR2 (germline): SNHLY, FYNNEI. The CDR3 sequence: CASGGQFYEQYF. The CDR3 bases are TGTGCCAGCGGAGGACAGTTCTACGAGCAGTACTTC.

The V gene is TRBV19, the J gene TRBJ1-5; a weak D match, TRBD1 (6 bases). Trimming pared 3 bases from V and 7 bases from J, leaving 13 bases between. The CDR3 runs to 14 residues. In germline, CDR1 is LNHDA, CDR2 SQIVND (reference sequence). The CDR3 region has the DNA TGTGCCAGTAGTATTTGGGGGGCAGGGCAGCCCCAGCATTTT. Its translation: CASSIWGAGQPQHF.

The rearrangement links TRBV29-1 to TRBJ2-5, with TRBD2 matching over 13 bases. This CDR3 is 15 amino acids long. V trimming: 6 bases; J trimming: 11 bases; junction bases outside the gene matches: 15. Germline V gene data show CDR1 as SQVTM and CDR2 as ANQGSEA. The CDR3 nucleotides read TGCAGCGTCACGGATTTTGGACTAGCGGGAGATGAGCAGTACTTC. Translating it yields CSVTDFGLAGDEQYF.

The chain has TRBV28 and TRBJ2-7; weak D call: TRBD1 (6 bases). The germline gives CDR1 MDHEN, CDR2 SYDVKM. Trimming cost V 6 bases and J 3 bases, with 15 bases left between them. The CDR3 spans 14 residues. DNA of the CDR3: TGTGCCAGCAGCAGGCACTGGACAGTCTACGAGCAGTACTTC. This codes for CASSRHWTVYEQYF.

V and J are TRBV5-1 and TRBJ2-7; D may be TRBD2 (5 bases). Germline values: CDR1 SGHRS, CDR2 YFSETQ. Trimming cost V 4 bases and J 0 bases, with 5 bases left between them. There are 12 residues in the CDR3. CDR3: CASSEGSYEQYF. As DNA, the CDR3 is TGCGCCAGCAGCGAGGGCTCCTACGAGCAGTACTTC.

This clone showed up many times. The rearrangement uses TRBV25-1 and TRBJ1-5; TRBD1 is a possible D gene (5 bases). The CDR3 is 14 amino acids. V was cut by 3 bases and J by 7 bases, with 13 bases left in between. Germline CDR1 MGHDK, CDR2 SYGVNS. Here the CDR3 DNA reads TGTGCCAGCAGTGAGAAGCAGGGATTCCAGCCCCAGCATTTT. It translates to CASSEKQGFQPQHF.